The 15 T cell receptor beta chains listed next were all sequenced from one sample in a study of T cells in Graves' hyperthyroidism and ophthalmopathy. Amplification of TCR beta CDR3 regions used RNA as the template. The TCR CDR3 first-round RT-PCR relied on the HTBI primer set. TCRdb called the multiplex PCR reads again in MiXCR, with one record for every CDR3 protein. The sample consists of about half a million distinct CDR3 sequences, less than 25% of them appearing once. Sequenced: blood. These TCRs come from a man aged 18 to 35 with Graves' hyperthyroidism.

V usage is TRBV11-2 and J usage is TRBJ2-2; 7 bases match TRBD2. Germline V gives CDR1 SGHAT, CDR2 FQNNGV. Losses at the gene ends were 5 bases for V and 6 bases for J; bases not matched to a gene: 6. The CDR3 extends over 14 amino acids. CDR3 sequence: CASSRRTSAGELFF. The CDR3 nucleotides read TGTGCCAGCAGCCGTAGGACTAGTGCCGGGGAGCTGTTTTTT.

Many counts were recorded for this clonotype. The chain recombines TRBV6-5 with TRBJ1-2, with 8 bases lining up with TRBD1. Germline lookup yields CDR1 MNHEY and CDR2 SVGAGI. Trimming at V came to 8 bases and at J to 0 bases, leaving 8 bases not matched to a gene. This CDR3 has 15 amino acids. As DNA, the CDR3 is TGTGCCAGCCGACAGGGGAGCGTACCTAACTATGGCTACACCTTC. Protein: CASRQGSVPNYGYTF.

As for this clonotype: At one end the junction does not follow the germline gene, possibly because of a read error. The chain combines TRBV20-1 with TRBJ1-2; D is possibly TRBD1 (5 bases). This CDR3 is built from 11 residues. Germline CDR1 reads DFQATT; CDR2 reads SNEGSKA (reference sequence). The CDR3 protein is CSARSPPGPLF. The CDR3, as DNA: TGCAGTGCTAGAAGCCCTCCGGGACCCCTCTTC.

This clonotype was detected only a few times. The chain links TRBV5-1 to TRBJ2-2; TRBD2 matches 9 bases. The J segment lost 0 bases and the V segment lost 4 bases, leaving 4 bases of the junction unmatched. Germline V gene sequence: CDR1 SGHRS, CDR2 YFSETQ. The CDR3 runs to 16 residues. CDR3 sequence reads: CASSIAGVANTGELFF. As DNA, the CDR3 is TGCGCCAGCAGCATAGCGGGGGTCGCGAACACCGGGGAGCTGTTTTTT.

This clonotype has ten or more counts. The J gene is TRBJ1-1, the V gene TRBV7-9; TRBD1 might be the D (5 bases). V lost 5 bases and J 5 bases, leaving 12 bases between the germline ends. The CDR3 covers 13 residues. CDR1 is SEHNR, CDR2 FQNEAQ, per germline (reference sequence). The CDR3 nucleotides are TGTGCCAGCAGCCCACAGGCTGTTACTGAAGCTTTCTTT. Protein: CASSPQAVTEAFF.

This clonotype has only one observation. A read error is possible here, since a much larger clone lies one base away. The V and J genes are TRBV9 and TRBJ1-2; no reliable D call. The V end was cut by 4 bases, the J end by 7 bases, with 17 bases between. Looked up from germline, CDR1 is SGDLS and CDR2 is YYNGEE. This CDR3 has 14 amino acids. The CDR3 spells CASSWPPGYLGYTF. In nucleotides, the CDR3 is TGTGCCAGCAGCTGGCCCCCGGGTTATCTTGGCTACACCTTC.

This clonotype showed up many times. The chain uses TRBV6-2 or TRBV6-3 and TRBJ1-1, with a tentative D call TRBD1 (5 bases). The CDR3 has 12 residues. The germline gives CDR1 MNHEY, CDR2 SVGEGT. With 7 bases removed from V and 5 bases from J, the gap between germline ends came to 11 bases. CDR3 sequence (DNA): TGTGCCAGCATAGGCGGGGGAACTGAAGCTTTCTTT. Translated, it gives CASIGGGTEAFF.

The chain links TRBV12-3 or TRBV12-4 to TRBJ2-2; no clear D gene. V was shortened by 5 bases and J by 4 bases, with 8 bases between the two germline ends. The length of the CDR3 is 13 residues. The CDR3 bases are TGTGCCAGCAGTCCCCCGGCCACCGGGGAGCTGTTTTTT. As protein: CASSPPATGELFF.

This chain links TRBV6-1 with TRBJ2-5; 7 nucleotides agree with TRBD1. Unmatched junction bases numbered 5, after V lost 8 bases and J lost 2 bases. The germline V gene encodes CDR1 MNHNS and CDR2 SASEGT. The CDR3 runs to 13 residues. The CDR3 DNA is TGTGCCAGCTGTAGGGACAGTCAAGAGACCCAGTACTTC. It translates to CASCRDSQETQYF.

The J gene is TRBJ2-7, the V gene TRBV11-1; 9 nucleotides line up with TRBD2. The CDR3 runs to 16 residues. Germline V gene lookup returns CDR1 SGHAT and CDR2 FQDESV (reference sequence). With 1 base clipped from V and 3 bases from J, the junction kept 7 bases outside the gene matches. CDR3: CASSLEIAGAVYEQYF. For the CDR3, the DNA is TGTGCCAGCAGCTTAGAAATAGCGGGGGCCGTCTACGAGCAGTACTTC.

This chain connects TRBV7-8 to TRBJ2-3; either TRBD1 or TRBD2 may fit D (6 bases each). V lost 4 bases to trimming and J lost 0 bases, with 14 bases between them. The CDR3 is 16 residues long. Germline V gene sequence: CDR1 SGHVS, CDR2 FQNEAQ. The CDR3 is CASSYLGGSSTDTQYF. Here the CDR3 DNA reads TGTGCCAGCAGCTACCTAGGGGGGTCTAGCACAGATACGCAGTATTTT.

This clonotype was counted between two and nine times. The V call is TRBV28, the J call TRBJ2-7, with D possibly being TRBD1 or TRBD2 (5 bases each). The CDR3 covers 12 residues. The ends were cut back, 0 bases at V and 12 bases at J, with 12 bases in the middle. CDR1 is MDHEN, CDR2 SYDVKM, per germline. The CDR3 coding sequence is TGTGCCAGCAGTTTATGGGGGGATTCTCTGTACTTC. This encodes CASSLWGDSLYF. The full variable domain, with the rest looked up from reference TRBV28 and TRBJ2-7, is DVKVTQSSRYLVKRTGEKVFLECVQDMDHENMFWYRQDPGLGLRLIYFSYDVKMKEKGDIPEGYSVSREKKERFSLILESASTNQTSMYLCASSLWGDSLYFGPGTRLTVT.

This clonotype has a count of ten or more. The V call is TRBV4-1, the J call TRBJ1-1; D gene unclear. In germline, CDR1 is MGHRA, CDR2 YSYEKL. The V and J ends lost 7 bases and 3 bases respectively, with 12 bases between them. CDR3 length: 13 amino acids. The CDR3 here is CASTQTTHTEAFF. The CDR3, as DNA: TGCGCCAGCACTCAGACTACCCACACTGAAGCTTTCTTT.

This clonotype was detected many times. This chain joins TRBV10-2 and TRBJ1-5; D is unclear. Between the trimmed V and J ends, which lost 2 bases and 7 bases, there was a span of 12 bases. Germline V gene lookup returns CDR1 WSHSY and CDR2 SAAADI. This CDR3 region has 14 residues. This CDR3 reads CASSEGVGRQPQHF. The CDR3 region has the DNA TGCGCCAGCAGTGAGGGGGTGGGGAGGCAGCCCCAGCATTTT.

This clonotype appeared many times. The chain has TRBV15 and TRBJ1-5, with D tentatively TRBD1 (5 bases). CDR1 and CDR2 from the germline V gene are LNHNV and YYDKDF (reference sequence). CDR3 length: 14 amino acids. The V end was cut by 5 bases, the J end by 5 bases, with 13 bases between. The CDR3 region has the DNA TGTGCCACCAGCCTTGCCGGGGGGTATCAGCCCCAGCATTTT. Amino acid sequence: CATSLAGGYQPQHF.